The 8 T cell receptor beta chains in this list originate from one sample, sequenced in a study of T cell responses to AZD1222 COVID-19 vaccine. Clones were read by immunoSEQ multiplex PCR, and TCRdb kept only the in-frame ones, dropping some. This table has 150,000 or so clones, roughly 90% appearing once. The sequencing used peripheral blood, collected on day 0 of AZD1222 vaccination. These receptors were taken from an adult in good health.

The chain couples TRBV28 to TRBJ2-1; TRBD2 matches 13 bases. This CDR3 is built from 21 residues. The V segment lost 4 bases and the J segment 0 bases; nucleotides outside the gene matches: 15. CDR1 and CDR2 (germline): MDHEN, SYDVKM. This chain's CDR3 is CASSSAPGLAGPRGSYNEQFF. The CDR3 DNA follows: TGTGCCAGCAGTTCCGCCCCGGGACTAGCGGGACCCCGGGGCTCCTACAATGAGCAGTTCTTC.

This clone was recorded once. This chain connects TRBV27 to TRBJ1-2, with D perhaps TRBD1 (5 bases). This CDR3 spans 15 amino acids. Trimming took off 5 bases at V and 2 bases at J, with 15 bases between the two ends. Germline assignment: CDR1 MNHEY and CDR2 SMNVEV (reference sequence). The CDR3: CASSRTPGGNYGYTF. The DNA for the CDR3 is TGTGCCAGCAGTCGAACACCGGGGGGGAACTATGGCTACACCTTC.

The gene calls are TRBV13 and TRBJ2-7; TRBD1 matches at 11 bases. Germline CDR1 is PRHDT and CDR2 is FYEKMQ (reference sequence). This CDR3 has 13 amino acids. The V segment lost 5 bases and the J segment 6 bases; nucleotides outside the gene matches: 3. The CDR3 bases are TGTGCCAGCAGCCCCGGGACAGGGGGCGAGCAGTACTTC. Translating it yields CASSPGTGGEQYF.

The J gene is TRBJ2-3, the V gene TRBV4-1; 16 positions match TRBD2. The V gene end was trimmed by 4 bases and the J gene end by 6 bases; junction bases not matched to a gene: 10. The CDR3 has 18 amino acids. Germline CDR1 is MGHRA and CDR2 is YSYEKL. In DNA form, the CDR3 reads TGCGCCAGCAGCCCAGTACGGGGACTAGCGGGAGGGTTTGATACGCAGTATTTT. Its translation: CASSPVRGLAGGFDTQYF.

The chain employs TRBV28 and TRBJ1-5; no firm D call. CDR1 is MDHEN and CDR2 is SYDVKM in the germline V gene. Trimming cost V 3 bases and J 6 bases, with 3 bases left between them. The CDR3 covers 11 residues. CDR3 amino acids: CASSFSQPQHF. The CDR3 DNA reads TGTGCCAGCAGTTTTAGTCAGCCCCAGCATTTT.

The rearrangement uses TRBV2 and TRBJ2-5; perhaps TRBD2 as D (5 bases). Germline CDR1 reads SNHLY; CDR2 reads FYNNEI. CDR3 length equals 14 residues. The V and J ends lost 8 bases and 4 bases respectively, with 17 bases between them. CDR3 residues: CASSKVGGRETQYF. The CDR3 DNA follows: TGTGCCAGCTCCAAAGTCGGAGGTCGAGAGACCCAGTACTTC.

This sequence joins TRBV5-6 and TRBJ1-2, with D possibly TRBD1 on 5 matching bases. The CDR3 covers 14 residues. V lost 6 bases, J lost 8 bases, and 20 bases lay in between. The germline V gene encodes CDR1 SGHDT and CDR2 YYEEEE. In nucleotides, the CDR3 is TGTGCCAGCATCCCACTTCGGGGCTCTAAGGGCTACACCTTC. It yields the protein CASIPLRGSKGYTF. The whole variable domain, remainder taken from reference TRBV5-6 and TRBJ1-2, is DAGVTQSPTHLIKTRGQQVTLRCSPKSGHDTVSWYQQALGQGPQFIFQYYEEEERQRGNFPDRFSGHQFPNYSSELNVNALLLGDSALYLCASIPLRGSKGYTFGSGTRLTVV.

This chain uses TRBV10-1 with TRBJ2-1, with D perhaps matching TRBD2 (5 bases). There are 16 residues in the CDR3. V lost 6 bases and J lost 0, with 15 bases in between. Per the germline V gene, CDR1 is WNHNN and CDR2 is SYGVQD (reference sequence). The CDR3 DNA follows: TGCGCCAGCAGCCATAGACCGGGGAGCTCCTACAATGAGCAGTTCTTC. Protein: CASSHRPGSSYNEQFF.